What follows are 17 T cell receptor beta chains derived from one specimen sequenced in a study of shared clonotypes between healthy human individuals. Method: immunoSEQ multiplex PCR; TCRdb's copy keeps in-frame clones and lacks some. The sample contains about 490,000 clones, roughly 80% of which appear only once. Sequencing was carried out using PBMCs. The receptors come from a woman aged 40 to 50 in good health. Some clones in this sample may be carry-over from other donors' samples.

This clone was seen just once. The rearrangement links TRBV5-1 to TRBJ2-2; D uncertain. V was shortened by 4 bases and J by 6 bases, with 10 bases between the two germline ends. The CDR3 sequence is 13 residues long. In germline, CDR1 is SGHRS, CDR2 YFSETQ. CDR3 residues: CASSPSWSGELFF. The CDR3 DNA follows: TGCGCCAGCAGCCCTTCGTGGTCCGGGGAGCTGTTTTTT.

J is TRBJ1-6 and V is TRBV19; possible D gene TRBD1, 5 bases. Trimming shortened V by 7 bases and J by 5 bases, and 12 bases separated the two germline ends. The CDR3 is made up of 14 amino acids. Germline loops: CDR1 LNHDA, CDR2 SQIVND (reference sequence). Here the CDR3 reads CASKWSGDNSPLHF. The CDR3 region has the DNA TGTGCCAGTAAATGGTCGGGGGATAATTCACCCCTCCACTTT.

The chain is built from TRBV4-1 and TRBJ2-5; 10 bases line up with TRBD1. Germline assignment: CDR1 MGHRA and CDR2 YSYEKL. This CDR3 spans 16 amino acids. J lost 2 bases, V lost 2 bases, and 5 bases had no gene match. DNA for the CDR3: TGCGCCAGCAGCCAATTCGACAGGGGGCCTCAAGAGACCCAGTACTTC. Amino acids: CASSQFDRGPQETQYF.

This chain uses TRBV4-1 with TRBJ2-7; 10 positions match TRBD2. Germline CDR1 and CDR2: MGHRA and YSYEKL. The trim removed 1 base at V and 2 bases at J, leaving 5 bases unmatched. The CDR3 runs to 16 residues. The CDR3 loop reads CASSQGLGLATYEQYF. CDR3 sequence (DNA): TGCGCCAGCAGCCAAGGATTGGGACTAGCGACCTACGAGCAGTACTTC.

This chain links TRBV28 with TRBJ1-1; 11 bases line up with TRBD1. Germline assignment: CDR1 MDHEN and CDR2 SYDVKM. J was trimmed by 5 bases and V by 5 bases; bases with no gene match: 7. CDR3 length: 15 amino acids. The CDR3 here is CASSLRTGGWTEAFF. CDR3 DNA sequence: TGTGCCAGCAGTCTAAGGACAGGGGGCTGGACTGAAGCTTTCTTT. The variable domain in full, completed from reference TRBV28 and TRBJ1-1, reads DVKVTQSSRYLVKRTGEKVFLECVQDMDHENMFWYRQDPGLGLRLIYFSYDVKMKEKGDIPEGYSVSREKKERFSLILESASTNQTSMYLCASSLRTGGWTEAFFGQGTRLTVV.

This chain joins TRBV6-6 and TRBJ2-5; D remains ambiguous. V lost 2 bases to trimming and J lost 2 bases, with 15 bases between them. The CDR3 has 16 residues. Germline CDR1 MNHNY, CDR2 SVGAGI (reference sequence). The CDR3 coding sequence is TGTGCCAGCAGTTACAGTAGCACTACGATACAAGAGACCCAGTACTTC. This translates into CASSYSSTTIQETQYF.

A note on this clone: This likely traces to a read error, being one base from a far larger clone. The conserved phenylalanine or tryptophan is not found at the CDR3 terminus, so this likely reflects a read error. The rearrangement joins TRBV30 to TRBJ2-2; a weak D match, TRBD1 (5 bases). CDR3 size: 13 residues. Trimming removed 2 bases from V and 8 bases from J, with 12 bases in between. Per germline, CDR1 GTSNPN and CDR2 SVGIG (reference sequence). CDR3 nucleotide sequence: TGTGCCTGGAGTATCAGGGAAGTGGGGGAGCTGTTTCTT. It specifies CAWSIREVGELFL.

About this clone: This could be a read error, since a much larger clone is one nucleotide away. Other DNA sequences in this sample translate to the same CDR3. In DNA, the CDR3 is TGCGCCAGCAGCCCCCGGGGAGGGCCCGGCGAGCAGTACTTC. Residues: CASSPRGGPGEQYF. J is TRBJ2-7 and V is TRBV7-2; 7 bases fit TRBD2. Germline V CDR1 and CDR2: SGHTA, FQGNSA. The CDR3 sequence is 14 residues long. Looking up the rest from reference TRBV7-2 and TRBJ2-7 gives the full variable domain: GAGVSQSPSNKVTEKGKDVELRCDPISGHTALYWYRQSLGQGLEFLIYFQGNSAPDKSGLPSDRFSAERTGGSVSTLTIQRTQQEDSAVYLCASSPRGGPGEQYFGPGTRLTVT.

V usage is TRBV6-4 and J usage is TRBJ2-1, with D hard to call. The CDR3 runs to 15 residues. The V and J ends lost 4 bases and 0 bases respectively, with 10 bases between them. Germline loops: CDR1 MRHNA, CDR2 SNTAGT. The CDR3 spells CASSATPRSYNEQFF. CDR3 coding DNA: TGTGCCAGCAGTGCCACTCCCCGCTCCTACAATGAGCAGTTCTTC.

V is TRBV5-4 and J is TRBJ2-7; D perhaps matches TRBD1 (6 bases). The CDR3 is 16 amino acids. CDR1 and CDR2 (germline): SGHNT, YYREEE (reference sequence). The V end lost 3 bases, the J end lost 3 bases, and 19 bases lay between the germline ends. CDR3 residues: CASSSKRSGQRYEQYF. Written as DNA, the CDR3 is TGTGCCAGCAGCTCCAAACGATCCGGACAGCGCTACGAGCAGTACTTC. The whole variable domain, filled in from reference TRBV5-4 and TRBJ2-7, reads ETGVTQSPTHLIKTRGQQVTLRCSSQSGHNTVSWYQQALGQGPQFIFQYYREEENGRGNFPPRFSGLQFPNYSSELNVNALELDDSALYLCASSSKRSGQRYEQYFGPGTRLTVT.

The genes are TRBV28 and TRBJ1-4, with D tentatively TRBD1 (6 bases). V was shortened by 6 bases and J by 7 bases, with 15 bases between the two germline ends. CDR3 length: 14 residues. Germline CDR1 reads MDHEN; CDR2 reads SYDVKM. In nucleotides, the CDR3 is TGTGCCAGCAGGGGGGCAGGGGTTTCTGAAAAACTGTTTTTT. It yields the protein CASRGAGVSEKLFF.

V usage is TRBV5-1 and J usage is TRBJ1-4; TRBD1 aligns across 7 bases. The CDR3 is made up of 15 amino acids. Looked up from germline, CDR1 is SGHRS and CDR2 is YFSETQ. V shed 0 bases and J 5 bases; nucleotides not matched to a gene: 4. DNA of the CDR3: TGCGCCAGCAGCTTGGGGCAGGGGGTAAATGAAAAACTGTTTTTT. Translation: CASSLGQGVNEKLFF.

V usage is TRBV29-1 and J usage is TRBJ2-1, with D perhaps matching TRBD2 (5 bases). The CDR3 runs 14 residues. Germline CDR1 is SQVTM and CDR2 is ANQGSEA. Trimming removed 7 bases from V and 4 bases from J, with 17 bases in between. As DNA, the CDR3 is TGCAGCGGGCAAATAGCGACAAGTTACAATGAGCAGTTCTTC. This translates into CSGQIATSYNEQFF.

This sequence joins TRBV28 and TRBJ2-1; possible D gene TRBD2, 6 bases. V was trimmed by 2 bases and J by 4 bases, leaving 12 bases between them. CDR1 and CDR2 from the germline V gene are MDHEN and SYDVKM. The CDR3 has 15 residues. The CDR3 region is CASSLNSGLYNEQFF. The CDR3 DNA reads TGTGCCAGCAGTTTAAATAGCGGCCTTTACAATGAGCAGTTCTTC.

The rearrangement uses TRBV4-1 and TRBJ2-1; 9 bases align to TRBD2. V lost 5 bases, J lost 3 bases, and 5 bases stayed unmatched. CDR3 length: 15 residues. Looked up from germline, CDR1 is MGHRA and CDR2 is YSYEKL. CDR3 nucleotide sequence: TGCGCCAGCAGCGAAAGACTAGCGGACTACAATGAGCAGTTCTTC. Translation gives CASSERLADYNEQFF.

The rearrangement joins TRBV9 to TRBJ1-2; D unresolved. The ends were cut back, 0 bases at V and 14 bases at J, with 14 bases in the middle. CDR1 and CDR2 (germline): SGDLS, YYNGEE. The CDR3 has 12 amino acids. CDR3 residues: CASSVDSLRWTF. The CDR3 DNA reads TGTGCCAGCAGCGTAGACAGCCTCCGTTGGACCTTC. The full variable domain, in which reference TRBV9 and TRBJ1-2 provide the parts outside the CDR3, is DSGVTQTPKHLITATGQRVTLRCSPRSGDLSVYWYQQSLDQGLQFLIQYYNGEERAKGNILERFSAQQFPDLHSELNLSSLELGDSALYFCASSVDSLRWTFGSGTRLTVV.

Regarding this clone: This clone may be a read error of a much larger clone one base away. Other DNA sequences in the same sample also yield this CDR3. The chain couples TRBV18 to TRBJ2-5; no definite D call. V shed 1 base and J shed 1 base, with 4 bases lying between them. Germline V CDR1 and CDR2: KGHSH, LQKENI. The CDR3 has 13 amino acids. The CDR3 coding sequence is TGTGCCAGCTCACCACGTGTCCAAGAGACCCAGTACTTC. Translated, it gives CASSPRVQETQYF. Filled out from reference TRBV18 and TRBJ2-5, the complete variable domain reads NAGVMQNPRHLVRRRGQEARLRCSPMKGHSHVYWYRQLPEEGLKFMVYLQKENIIDESGMPKERFSAEFPKEGPSILRIQQVVRGDSAAYFCASSPRVQETQYFGPGTRLLVL.